This entry lists 10 T cell receptor beta chains sequenced from one sample in a study of cytomegalovirus exposure and HLA in healthy donors. Primers included in the PCR were 60 Vbeta and 13 Jbeta primers. Method: immunoSEQ multiplex PCR; TCRdb's copy keeps in-frame clones and lacks some. The sample has over 150,000 clones, roughly 72% seen once. The specimen sequenced was PBMCs. The receptor source for this set is a man aged 25 to 40 in good health and CMV-seronegative.

The gene calls are TRBV2 and TRBJ2-7, with 10 bases identical to TRBD2. With 7 bases clipped from V and 2 bases from J, the junction kept 8 bases outside the gene matches. The germline CDR1 and CDR2 sequences are SNHLY and FYNNEI. The CDR3 loop spans 15 amino acids. The CDR3 nucleotides are TGTGCCAGCATGATTCCCAGCGGGGGGGCCTACGAGCAGTACTTC. It translates to CASMIPSGGAYEQYF.

V and J are TRBV5-1 and TRBJ1-2; possible D gene TRBD1, 6 bases. The CDR3 spans 14 residues. Trimming removed 0 bases at V and 3 bases at J, with 9 bases between. CDR1 and CDR2 (germline): SGHRS, YFSETQ. The DNA for the CDR3 is TGCGCCAGCAGCTTGGGTGGGGGCGACTATGGCTACACCTTC. Its translation: CASSLGGGDYGYTF.

This chain joins TRBV5-6 and TRBJ1-1, with 12 positions matching TRBD1. This CDR3 is 15 amino acids long. The germline V gene encodes CDR1 SGHDT and CDR2 YYEEEE. V shed 3 bases and J 5 bases; nucleotides not matched to a gene: 5. The CDR3 here is CASSSGTGGLTEAFF. The DNA for the CDR3 is TGTGCCAGCAGCTCGGGGACAGGGGGCTTAACTGAAGCTTTCTTT.

V usage is TRBV25-1 and J usage is TRBJ2-3; no firm D call. Trimming cost V 2 bases and J 6 bases, with 9 bases left between them. The CDR3 covers 13 residues. Germline assignment: CDR1 MGHDK and CDR2 SYGVNS. The CDR3 sequence: CASSEGNSDTQYF. Written as DNA, the CDR3 is TGTGCCAGCAGTGAAGGAAATAGCGATACGCAGTATTTT.

The chain has TRBV28 and TRBJ1-5; D unclear. V lost 2 bases and J lost 5, with 10 bases in between. CDR1 MDHEN and CDR2 SYDVKM come from the germline V gene. This CDR3 region has 14 residues. In nucleotides, the CDR3 is TGTGCCAGCAGTTTAGTGGTAGAGTATCAGCCCCAGCATTTT. Translating gives CASSLVVEYQPQHF.

This clone was seen only a few times. The V call is TRBV29-1, the J call TRBJ2-3, with 9 positions matching TRBD2. This CDR3 spans 13 amino acids. Germline CDR1 SQVTM, CDR2 ANQGSEA. J lost 5 bases, V lost 4 bases, and 4 bases had no gene match. Here the CDR3 DNA reads TGCAGCGTTGGCGGGGGGGCCGGAGATACGCAGTATTTT. This encodes CSVGGGAGDTQYF.

CDR3 sequence: CASSLEGRNSPLHF. CDR3 nucleotide sequence: TGTGCCAGCAGTTTAGAGGGGAGGAATTCACCCCTCCACTTT. The V gene is TRBV28, the J gene TRBJ1-6, with D possibly matching TRBD1 (5 bases). The germline V gene encodes CDR1 MDHEN and CDR2 SYDVKM. This CDR3 has 14 amino acids. With 2 bases removed from V and 7 bases from J, the gap between germline ends came to 9 bases.

The V and J genes are TRBV19 and TRBJ1-1; unclear D gene. Per germline, CDR1 LNHDA and CDR2 SQIVND (reference sequence). Trimming pared 3 bases from V and 4 bases from J, leaving 9 bases between. CDR3 length equals 13 residues. The CDR3 loop is CASSIEYSTEAFF. CDR3 DNA sequence: TGTGCCAGTAGTATCGAGTATAGCACTGAAGCTTTCTTT.

CDR3 DNA: TGTGCCAGCAGCCCCAAGGACAGGGCTGAAGCTTTCTTT. It encodes CASSPKDRAEAFF. The chain joins TRBV11-1 to TRBJ1-1; TRBD1 matches 8 bases. The junction had 5 bases not matched to a gene; V was cut back by 5 bases and J by 6 bases. The germline V gene encodes CDR1 SGHAT and CDR2 FQDESV (reference sequence). The length of the CDR3 is 13 residues.

The chain joins TRBV29-1 to TRBJ1-1, with D tentatively TRBD1 (5 bases). This CDR3 has 10 residues. Trimming shortened V by 4 bases and J by 7 bases, and 7 bases separated the two germline ends. Per germline, CDR1 SQVTM and CDR2 ANQGSEA. The CDR3 nucleotides are TGCAGCGTTGTCCAGGGTGAAGCTTTCTTT. As protein: CSVVQGEAFF.